Shown below are 10 T cell receptor beta chains from a single sample sequenced in a study of spatial heterogeneity in lung cancer. Study observations and caveats: Tumoral mutation counts were tracked by counts of expanded intratumoral alpha and beta TCRs.

These receptors' targets are unknown. A single record per CDR3 protein comes from TCRdb applying MiXCR to the 5' RACE reads. The sample lists 25,000 to 30,000 distinct CDR3 sequences; about 7.6% were seen once. The sample's time point: sample taken at primary tumor resection. The sequencing here drew on lung tumor tissue, taken at surgery. The receptors come from a male donor with early-stage non-small cell lung cancer.

In its sample, this clonotype was seen many times. One end of the junction does not line up with germline, which may come from a read error. The rearrangement joins TRBV6-1 to TRBJ1-3; D is uncertain. Germline loops: CDR1 MNHNS, CDR2 SASEGT. The CDR3 spans 12 residues. This chain's CDR3 is CASRSYGDTIYF. CDR3 nucleotides: TGTGCCAGCAGGAGTTATGGAGACACCATATATTTT.

This clonotype came up many times. The chain joins TRBV6-1 to TRBJ2-5; tentatively, D is TRBD1 (5 bases). V lost 2 bases to trimming and J lost 7 bases, with 14 bases between them. The CDR3 spans 14 residues. Germline-derived CDR1 and CDR2 are MNHNS and SASEGT. The CDR3 DNA sequence: TGTGCCAGCAGTGAAAACCCAGGGTGGGGGACCCAGTACTTC. Its protein is CASSENPGWGTQYF.

This clonotype was found many times. V usage is TRBV28 and J usage is TRBJ1-3, with D perhaps TRBD1 (6 bases). The germline CDR1 and CDR2 sequences are MDHEN and SYDVKM. With 6 bases removed from V and 4 bases from J, the gap between germline ends came to 16 bases. CDR3 size: 15 residues. Here the CDR3 DNA reads TGTGCCAGCAGGTCCCCCGGGACAAAAGGAAACACCATATATTTT. Translation gives CASRSPGTKGNTIYF.

This clonotype has only a few counts. The gene calls are TRBV7-9 and TRBJ2-7, with D perhaps assigned TRBD1 or TRBD2 (6 bases each). The CDR3 runs to 16 residues. Germline CDR1 SEHNR, CDR2 FQNEAQ (reference sequence). Trimming shortened V by 5 bases and J by 7 bases, and 24 bases separated the two germline ends. This chain's CDR3 is CASSGSFLARGGEQYF. CDR3 nucleotides: TGTGCCAGCAGCGGTAGCTTTTTGGCCCGAGGGGGGGAGCAGTACTTC. Full variable domain (outside the CDR3, taken from reference TRBV7-9 and TRBJ2-7): DTGVSQNPRHKITKRGQNVTFRCDPISEHNRLYWYRQTLGQGPEFLTYFQNEAQLEKSRLLSDRFSAERPKGSFSTLEIQRTEQGDSAMYLCASSGSFLARGGEQYFGPGTRLTVT.

The V and J genes are TRBV27 and TRBJ1-6; possible D gene TRBD1, 6 bases. This CDR3 is 16 amino acids long. CDR1 MNHEY and CDR2 SMNVEV come from the germline V gene (reference sequence). Trimming shortened V by 5 bases and J by 5 bases, and 16 bases separated the two germline ends. The CDR3 loop reads CASSTRQGHHNSPLHF. CDR3 coding DNA: TGTGCCAGCAGTACAAGGCAGGGGCATCATAATTCACCCCTCCACTTT.

Many counts were recorded for this clonotype. This chain joins TRBV7-2 and TRBJ2-4; D is unresolved. Deletions cut 5 bases from V and 9 bases from J, with 11 bases between. The length of the CDR3 is 12 residues. Germline assignment: CDR1 SGHTA and CDR2 FQGNSA. CDR3 sequence: CASSLTHVIQYF. The CDR3 DNA follows: TGTGCCAGCAGCCTCACCCATGTCATTCAGTACTTC.

Sample share makes this clonotype medium-sized. J is TRBJ2-5 and V is TRBV7-9; 9 positions match TRBD2. Per the germline V gene, CDR1 is SEHNR and CDR2 is FQNEAQ (reference sequence). With 0 bases clipped from V and 6 bases from J, the junction kept 5 bases outside the gene matches. This CDR3 region has 15 residues. CDR3 amino acids: CASSLASGGLKTQYF. As DNA, the CDR3 is TGTGCCAGCAGCTTAGCCAGCGGGGGGTTAAAGACCCAGTACTTC.

In its sample, this clonotype was seen many times. The rearrangement joins TRBV5-1 to TRBJ1-2, with 9 bases that match TRBD1. CDR3 size: 14 residues. Germline CDR1 and CDR2: SGHRS and YFSETQ. The J segment lost 6 bases and the V segment lost 1 base, leaving 4 bases of the junction unmatched. CDR3 loop: CASSLWTGEDGYTF. For the CDR3, the DNA is TGCGCCAGCAGCTTGTGGACAGGGGAGGATGGCTACACCTTC.

In its sample, this clonotype was seen many times. V gene TRBV7-6 combines with J gene TRBJ2-7, with D uncertain. Germline CDR1 reads SGHVS; CDR2 reads FNYEAQ. The CDR3 has 14 residues. Trimming stripped 5 bases from V and 4 bases from J, with 15 bases between. This CDR3 is CASSPWLQTYEQYF. In DNA form, the CDR3 reads TGTGCCAGCAGCCCCTGGCTACAGACATACGAGCAGTACTTC.

The sample holds a few counts of this clonotype. The chain is built from TRBV18 and TRBJ1-6, with 7 bases identical to TRBD1. The V gene's germline CDR1 is KGHSH and CDR2 LQKENI. V dropped 3 bases and J dropped 6; count of bases not matched to a gene: 5. There are 15 residues in the CDR3. CDR3 amino acids: CASSPSGGVNSPLHF. In nucleotides, the CDR3 is TGTGCCAGCTCACCTTCAGGGGGGGTTAATTCACCCCTCCACTTT.